The rows below give T cell receptor beta chains drawn from one sample of a study of T cell repertoires in cytomegalovirus infection. What these receptors recognize is not known. TCRdb redid the calling of the reads with MiXCR, one entry per CDR3 protein. The sample consists of some 920,000 distinct CDR3 sequences, around 30% of them appearing once. This specimen consisted of cultured CD8+ T cells from PBMCs, obtained from culture after CMV antigen stimulation. All receptors derive from a human donor in good health (CMV status not recorded). Some clones in this sample may be carry-over from other donors' samples. The CDR3 runs from the conserved cysteine through the conserved F or W. D genes are given only for firm matches. Clone size, where shown, is once, few, many, or a class for clones that have expanded.

clone_size j_call d_call v_call cdr3_nt cdr3_aa
. TRBJ1-1 . TRBV6-5 TGTGCCAGCAGTTACGGCTTACTGGCGGGTCCCGACGGGCGGACAGAGGGAACTTTCTTT CASSYGLLAGPDGRTEGTFF
. TRBJ1-4 . TRBV4-1 TGCGCCAGCAGCGAAGCAGAGGTTGGGGAAGAAAAACTGTTTTTT CASSEAEVGEEKLFF
few TRBJ1-5 . TRBV12-3/TRBV12-4 TGTGCCAGCAGTTTAGGCCTCATGGGGAGCAATCAGCCCCAGCATTTT CASSLGLMGSNQPQHF
few TRBJ1-6 . TRBV27 TGTGCCAGCAGTTTAAACGTACAAAACTTACCCCTCCACTTT CASSLNVQNLPLHF
many TRBJ2-1 TRBD2 TRBV7-6 TGTGCCAGCAGCTTAATCGCGGGGGGCTGGAATGAGCAGTTCTTC CASSLIAGGWNEQFF
few TRBJ1-5 . TRBV6-5 TGTGCCACCAGCCCCGGCGGGACGGCTCAGCCCCAGCATTTT CATSPGGTAQPQHF
. TRBJ2-1 TRBD1 TRBV7-9 TGTGCCAGCAGCTTAGGCGGGGACAGGGGGTTCAATGAGCAGTTCTTC CASSLGGDRGFNEQFF
. TRBJ2-3 TRBD2 TRBV6-6 TGTGCCAGCGCCTACCTAGCGGGGGGAGCAGATACGCAGTATTTT CASAYLAGGADTQYF
. TRBJ2-3 TRBD2 TRBV7-6 TGTGCCCAAACGCTGGCGGGGGGCCGTAGCGCAGATACGCAGTATTTT CAQTLAGGRSADTQYF
. TRBJ2-1 . TRBV3-1 TGTGCCAGCAGCCCCCCTAGCATCCGTGAGCAGTTCTTC CASSPPSIREQFF
. TRBJ2-7 . TRBV5-6 TGTGCCAGCAGCTGGAGGCAGGACTACGAGCAGTACTTC CASSWRQDYEQYF
medium-sized TRBJ1-1 TRBD1 TRBV6-1 TGTGCCAGCAGTGAAGCGATTGGGCAGGGGGACACTGAAGCTTTCTTT CASSEAIGQGDTEAFF
few TRBJ1-5 . TRBV2 TGTGCCAGCAGTTGGGACGATAGCAATCAGCCCCAGCATTTT CASSWDDSNQPQHF
few TRBJ2-1 TRBD1 TRBV6-1 TGTGCCAGCAGTGAAACAGGGGCACGGGAGCAGTTCTTC CASSETGAREQFF
. TRBJ1-1 . TRBV6-5 TGTGCCAACAGCCAACCCCACTACGTACTAGGGGGAGGGAACACTGAAGCTTTCTTT CANSQPHYVLGGGNTEAFF
once TRBJ2-3 TRBD1 TRBV6-6 TGTGTCAGCGAGGACAGGGCGTTCACAGATACGCAGTATTTT CVSEDRAFTDTQYF
few TRBJ2-1 TRBD1 TRBV10-3 TGTGCCGTTAGGACAGGGATAGACAATGAGCAGTTCTTC CAVRTGIDNEQFF
few TRBJ2-2 . TRBV5-1 TGCGCCAGCAGCCGAACGGACAGCAACACCGGGGAGCTGTTTTTT CASSRTDSNTGELFF
once TRBJ1-5 . TRBV6-8 TGTGCCGGCTCAACCCCGGGATACAATCAGCCCCAGCATTTT CAGSTPGYNQPQHF
many TRBJ2-3 . TRBV7-8 TGTGCCAGCAGCTTAGTGACTAGTCCGGCGGATACGCAGTATTTT CASSLVTSPADTQYF
. TRBJ2-1 . TRBV19 TGTGCCACCCGACAGAGCTACAATGAGCAGTTCTTC CATRQSYNEQFF
. TRBJ2-7 TRBD2 TRBV4-2 TGTGCCAGCAGCCCTAAAGGCGGGGGGATCAACGAGCAGTACTTC CASSPKGGGINEQYF
few TRBJ1-1 TRBD1 TRBV7-6 TGTGCCCATCTCCCTGTGGGGGACAGGGGGATGAACACTGAAGCTTTCTTT CAHLPVGDRGMNTEAFF
few TRBJ2-5 . TRBV7-6 TGTGCCAGCAGCTTCGGGGAAGGGAGAAAGACCCAGTACTTC CASSFGEGRKTQYF
few TRBJ1-5 TRBD1 TRBV6-6 TGTGCCAGCAGTTGGACAGGGGGTCAGCCCCAGCATTTT CASSWTGGQPQHF
. TRBJ1-1 TRBD1 TRBV10-3 TGTGCCATCAGTGAGACAGGGGTAGGAACTGAAGCTTTCTTT CAISETGVGTEAFF
few TRBJ1-1 . TRBV7-9 TGTGCCAGCAGCACCAGACAGGTTGAAGCTTTCTTT CASSTRQVEAFF
. TRBJ2-7 . TRBV6-5 TGTGCCAGCAGCTCCGAGATAACCTACGAGCAGTACTTC CASSSEITYEQYF
few TRBJ1-1 . TRBV27 TGTGCCAGCGGCCTGGGGAAAGCTTTCTTT CASGLGKAFF
. TRBJ1-2 TRBD1 TRBV6-6 TGTGCCAGCAGTTCCATCGGGACAGACCATGGCTACACCTTC CASSSIGTDHGYTF
. TRBJ2-1 TRBD2 TRBV9 TGTGCCACTAGCGGAGGTAGCTCCTACAATGAGCAGTTCTTC CATSGGSSYNEQFF
few TRBJ1-2 . TRBV6-5 TGTGCCAGCAGTTATGAACTACAGGGCCTGGGAGGCTACACCTTC CASSYELQGLGGYTF
. TRBJ2-3 . TRBV4-1 TGCGCCAGCAGCCAAGATAATATTCGGGCAGATACGCAGTATTTT CASSQDNIRADTQYF
many TRBJ1-4 TRBD1 TRBV7-2 TGTGCCAGCAGCCAGGGACAGGCTGCAACTAATGAAAAACTGTTTTTT CASSQGQAATNEKLFF
. TRBJ2-2 . TRBV7-8 TGTGTCAGCAGCCTGCCAAGGGCCGAGGAGGACACCGGGGAGCTGTTTTTT CVSSLPRAEEDTGELFF
. TRBJ2-7 TRBD1 TRBV6-1 TGTGCCAGCAGTCCTCGGACAGGGGGTATTAGCGTCTACGAGCAGTACTTC CASSPRTGGISVYEQYF
. TRBJ2-5 . TRBV7-9 TGTGCCAGCAGCTCAGGAGGGGTAACCGAGACCCAGTACTTC CASSSGGVTETQYF
few TRBJ2-3 . TRBV4-3 TGCGCCAGCAGCCAAGATGCCGGCACAGATACGCAGTATTTT CASSQDAGTDTQYF
. TRBJ2-7 . TRBV7-9 TGTGCCAGCAGCTCCACAAGTTACGGGCAGTACTTC CASSSTSYGQYF
. TRBJ2-7 . TRBV7-9 TGTGCCAGCAGCTTAGCAGAGAACCCCTACGAGCAGTACTTC CASSLAENPYEQYF
. TRBJ1-4 . TRBV4-1 TGCGCCAGCAGACGGGAGCCAACCGGGGGAGAGGAAAAACTGTTTTTT CASRREPTGGEEKLFF